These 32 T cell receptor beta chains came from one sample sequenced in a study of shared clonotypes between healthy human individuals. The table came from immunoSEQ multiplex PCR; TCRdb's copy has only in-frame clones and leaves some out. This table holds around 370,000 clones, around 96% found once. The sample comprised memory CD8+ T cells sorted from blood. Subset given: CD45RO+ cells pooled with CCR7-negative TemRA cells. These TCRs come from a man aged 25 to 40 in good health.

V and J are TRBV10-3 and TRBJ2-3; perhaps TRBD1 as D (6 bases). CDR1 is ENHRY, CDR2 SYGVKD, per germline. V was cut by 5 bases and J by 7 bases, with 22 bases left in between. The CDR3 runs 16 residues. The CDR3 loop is CAISPGQFSTVHTQYF. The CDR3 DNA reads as TGTGCCATCAGTCCTGGACAGTTTTCAACGGTACATACGCAGTATTTT.

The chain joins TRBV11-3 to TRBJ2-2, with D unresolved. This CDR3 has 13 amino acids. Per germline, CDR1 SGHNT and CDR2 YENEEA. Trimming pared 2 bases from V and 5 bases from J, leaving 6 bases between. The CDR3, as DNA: TGTGCCAGCAGCTTATCCCTTACCGGGGAGCTGTTTTTT. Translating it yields CASSLSLTGELFF.

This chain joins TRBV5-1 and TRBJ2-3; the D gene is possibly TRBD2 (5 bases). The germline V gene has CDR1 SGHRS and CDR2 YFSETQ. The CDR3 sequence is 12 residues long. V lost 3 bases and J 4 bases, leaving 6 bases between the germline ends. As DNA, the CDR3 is TGCGCCAGCAGCTGGACTCCAGATACGCAGTATTTT. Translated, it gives CASSWTPDTQYF.

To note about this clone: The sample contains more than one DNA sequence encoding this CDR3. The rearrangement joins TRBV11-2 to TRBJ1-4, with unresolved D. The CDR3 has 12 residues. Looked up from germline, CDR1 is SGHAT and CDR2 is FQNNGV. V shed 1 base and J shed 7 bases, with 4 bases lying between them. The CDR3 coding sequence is TGTGCCAGCAGCTTAGTGGGTGAAAAACTGTTTTTT. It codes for CASSLVGEKLFF.

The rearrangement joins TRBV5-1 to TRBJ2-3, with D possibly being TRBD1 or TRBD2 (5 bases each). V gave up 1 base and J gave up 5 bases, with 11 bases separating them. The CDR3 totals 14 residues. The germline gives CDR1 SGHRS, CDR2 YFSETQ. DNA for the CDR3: TGCGCCAGCAGCTTGATGGGACGAGGAGATACGCAGTATTTT. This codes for CASSLMGRGDTQYF.

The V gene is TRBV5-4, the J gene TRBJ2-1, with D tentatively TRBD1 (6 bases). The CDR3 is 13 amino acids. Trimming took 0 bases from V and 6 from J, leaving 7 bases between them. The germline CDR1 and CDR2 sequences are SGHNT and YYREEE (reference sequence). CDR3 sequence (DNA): TGTGCCAGCAGCTTGGTACAGGGCAATGAGCAGTTCTTC. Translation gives CASSLVQGNEQFF.

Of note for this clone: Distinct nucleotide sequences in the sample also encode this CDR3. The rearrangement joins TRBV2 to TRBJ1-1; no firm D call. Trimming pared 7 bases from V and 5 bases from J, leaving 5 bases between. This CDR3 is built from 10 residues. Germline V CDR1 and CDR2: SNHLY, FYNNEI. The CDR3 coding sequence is TGTGCCAGCATTGGAACTGAAGCTTTCTTT. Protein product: CASIGTEAFF.

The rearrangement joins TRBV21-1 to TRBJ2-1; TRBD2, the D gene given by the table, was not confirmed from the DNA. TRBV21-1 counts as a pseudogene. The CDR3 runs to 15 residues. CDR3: CASSKTSGRYNEQFF. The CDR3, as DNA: TGTGCCAGCAGCAAAACTAGCGGGAGGTACAATGAGCAGTTCTTC.

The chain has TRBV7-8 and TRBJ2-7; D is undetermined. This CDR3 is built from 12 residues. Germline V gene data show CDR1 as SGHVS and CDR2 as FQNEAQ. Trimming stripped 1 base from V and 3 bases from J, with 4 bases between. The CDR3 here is CASSLGFYEQYF. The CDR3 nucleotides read TGTGCCAGCAGCTTAGGGTTCTACGAGCAGTACTTC.

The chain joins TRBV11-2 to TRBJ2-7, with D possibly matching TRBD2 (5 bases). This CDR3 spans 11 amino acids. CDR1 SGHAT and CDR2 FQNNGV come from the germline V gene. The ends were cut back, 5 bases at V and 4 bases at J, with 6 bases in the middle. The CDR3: CASSRGYEQYF. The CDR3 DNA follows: TGTGCCAGCAGCAGAGGGTACGAGCAGTACTTC. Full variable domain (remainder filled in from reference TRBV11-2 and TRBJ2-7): EAGVAQSPRYKIIEKRQSVAFWCNPISGHATLYWYQQILGQGPKLLIQFQNNGVVDDSQLPKDRFSAERLKGVDSTLKIQPAKLEDSAVYLCASSRGYEQYFGPGTRLTVT.

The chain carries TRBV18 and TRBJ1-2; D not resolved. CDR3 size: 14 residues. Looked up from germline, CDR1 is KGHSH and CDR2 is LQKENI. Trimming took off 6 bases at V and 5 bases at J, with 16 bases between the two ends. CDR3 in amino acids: CASSPTVAGYGYTF. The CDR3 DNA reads TGTGCCAGCTCTCCCACAGTCGCGGGTTATGGCTACACCTTC.

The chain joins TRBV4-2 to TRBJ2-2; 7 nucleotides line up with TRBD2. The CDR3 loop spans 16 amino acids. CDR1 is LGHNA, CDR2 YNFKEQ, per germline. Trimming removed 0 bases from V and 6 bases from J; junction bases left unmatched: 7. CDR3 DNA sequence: TGTGCCAGCAGCCAAGAGCTAGCGGAAGGGGCCGGGGAGCTGTTTTTT. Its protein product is CASSQELAEGAGELFF.

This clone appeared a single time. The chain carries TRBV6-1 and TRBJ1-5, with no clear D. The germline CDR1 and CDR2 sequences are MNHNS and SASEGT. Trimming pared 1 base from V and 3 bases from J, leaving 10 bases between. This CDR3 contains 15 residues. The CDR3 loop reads CASSEGGFDNQPQHF. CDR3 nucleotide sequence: TGTGCCAGCAGTGAAGGAGGTTTTGACAATCAGCCCCAGCATTTT.

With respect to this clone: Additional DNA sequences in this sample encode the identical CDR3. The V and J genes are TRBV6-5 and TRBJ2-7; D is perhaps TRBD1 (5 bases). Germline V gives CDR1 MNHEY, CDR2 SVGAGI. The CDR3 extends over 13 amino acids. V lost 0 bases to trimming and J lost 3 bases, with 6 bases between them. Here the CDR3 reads CASSYSDSYEQYF. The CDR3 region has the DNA TGTGCCAGCAGTTACTCCGACAGCTACGAGCAGTACTTC.

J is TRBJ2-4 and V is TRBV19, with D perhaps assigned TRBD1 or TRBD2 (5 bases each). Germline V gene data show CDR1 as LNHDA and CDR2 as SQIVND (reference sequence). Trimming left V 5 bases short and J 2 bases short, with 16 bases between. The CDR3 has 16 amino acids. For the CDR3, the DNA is TGTGCCAGTAGTTATACAGGAGGTAATTCCAAAAACATTCAGTACTTC. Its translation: CASSYTGGNSKNIQYF.

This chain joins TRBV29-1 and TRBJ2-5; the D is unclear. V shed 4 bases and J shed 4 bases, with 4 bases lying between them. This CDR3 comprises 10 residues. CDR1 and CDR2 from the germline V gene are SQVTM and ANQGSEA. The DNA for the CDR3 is TGCAGCGTTGGCCCAGAGACCCAGTACTTC. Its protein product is CSVGPETQYF.

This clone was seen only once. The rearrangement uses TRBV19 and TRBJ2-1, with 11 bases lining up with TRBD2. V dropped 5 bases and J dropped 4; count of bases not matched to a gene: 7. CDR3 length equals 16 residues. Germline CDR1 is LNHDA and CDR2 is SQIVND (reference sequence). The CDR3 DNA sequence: TGTGCCAGTAGTCAACTGGGACTAGCGGTATACAATGAGCAGTTCTTC. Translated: CASSQLGLAVYNEQFF.

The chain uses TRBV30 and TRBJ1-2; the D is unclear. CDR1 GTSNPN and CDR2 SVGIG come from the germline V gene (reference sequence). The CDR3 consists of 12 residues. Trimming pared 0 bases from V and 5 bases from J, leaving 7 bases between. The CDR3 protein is CAWSVGRYGYTF. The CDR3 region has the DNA TGTGCCTGGAGTGTGGGGAGGTATGGCTACACCTTC.

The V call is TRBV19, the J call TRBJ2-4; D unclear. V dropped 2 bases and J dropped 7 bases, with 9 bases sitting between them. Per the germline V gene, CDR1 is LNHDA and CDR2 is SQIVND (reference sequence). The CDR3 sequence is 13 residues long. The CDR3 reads CASSIRSRNIQYF. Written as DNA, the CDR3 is TGTGCCAGTAGTATACGATCCCGGAACATTCAGTACTTC. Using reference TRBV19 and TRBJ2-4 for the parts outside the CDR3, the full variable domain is DGGITQSPKYLFRKEGQNVTLSCEQNLNHDAMYWYRQDPGQGLRLIYYSQIVNDFQKGDIAEGYSVSREKKESFPLTVTSAQKNPTAFYLCASSIRSRNIQYFGAGTRLSVL.

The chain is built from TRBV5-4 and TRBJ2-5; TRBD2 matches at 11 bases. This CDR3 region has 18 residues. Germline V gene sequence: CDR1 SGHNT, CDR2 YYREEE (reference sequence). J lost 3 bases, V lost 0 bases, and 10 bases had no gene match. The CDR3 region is CASSLDMWTSGSEETQYF. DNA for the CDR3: TGTGCCAGCAGCTTGGACATGTGGACTAGCGGGTCTGAAGAGACCCAGTACTTC.

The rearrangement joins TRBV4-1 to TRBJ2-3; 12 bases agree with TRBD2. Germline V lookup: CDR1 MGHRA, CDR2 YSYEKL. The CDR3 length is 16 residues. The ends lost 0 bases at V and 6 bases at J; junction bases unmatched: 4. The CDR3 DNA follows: TGCGCCAGCAGCCAAGAACTAGCGGGAGGTTCGGATACGCAGTATTTT. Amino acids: CASSQELAGGSDTQYF.

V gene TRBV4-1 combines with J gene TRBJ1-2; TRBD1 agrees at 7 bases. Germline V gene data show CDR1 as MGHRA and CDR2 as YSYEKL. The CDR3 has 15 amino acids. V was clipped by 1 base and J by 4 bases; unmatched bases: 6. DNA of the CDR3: TGCGCCAGCAGCCAAGCCGACAGGGATCCCTATGGCTACACCTTC. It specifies CASSQADRDPYGYTF.

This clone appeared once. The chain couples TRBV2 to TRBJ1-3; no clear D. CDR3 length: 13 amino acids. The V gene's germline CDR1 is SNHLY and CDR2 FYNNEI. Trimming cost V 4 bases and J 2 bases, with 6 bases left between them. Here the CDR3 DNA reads TGTGCCAGCAGTGGATCCCCTGGAAACACCATATATTTT. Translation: CASSGSPGNTIYF.

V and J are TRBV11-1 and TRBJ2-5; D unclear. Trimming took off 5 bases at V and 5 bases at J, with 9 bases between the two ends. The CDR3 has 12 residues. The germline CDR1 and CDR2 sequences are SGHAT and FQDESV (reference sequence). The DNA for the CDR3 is TGTGCCAGCAGCCGTAGGCTGGAGACCCAGTACTTC. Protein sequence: CASSRRLETQYF.

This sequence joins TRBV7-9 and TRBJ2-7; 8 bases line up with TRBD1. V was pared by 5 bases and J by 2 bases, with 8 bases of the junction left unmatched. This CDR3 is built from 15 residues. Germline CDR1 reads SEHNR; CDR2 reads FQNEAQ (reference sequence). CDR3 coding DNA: TGTGCCAGCAGCGGCGGGACAGGTTTTACCTACGAGCAGTACTTC. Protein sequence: CASSGGTGFTYEQYF.

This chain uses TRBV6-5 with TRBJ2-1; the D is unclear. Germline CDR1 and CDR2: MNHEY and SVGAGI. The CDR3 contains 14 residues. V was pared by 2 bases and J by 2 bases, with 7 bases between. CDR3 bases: TGTGCCAGCAGTTACGCCGCCCCCTACAATGAGCAGTTCTTC. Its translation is CASSYAAPYNEQFF.

Here the CDR3 DNA reads TGTGCCAGTAGTATAGAAGGAAGATCCTGCCATGAAAAACTGTTTTTT. Its protein product is CASSIEGRSCHEKLFF. This rearrangement joins TRBV19 to TRBJ1-4; the D is unclear. Germline loops: CDR1 LNHDA, CDR2 SQIVND (reference sequence). V shed 0 bases and J shed 6 bases, with 14 bases lying between them. This CDR3 is 16 amino acids long. Filled out from reference TRBV19 and TRBJ1-4, the complete variable domain reads DGGITQSPKYLFRKEGQNVTLSCEQNLNHDAMYWYRQDPGQGLRLIYYSQIVNDFQKGDIAEGYSVSREKKESFPLTVTSAQKNPTAFYLCASSIEGRSCHEKLFFGSGTQLSVL.

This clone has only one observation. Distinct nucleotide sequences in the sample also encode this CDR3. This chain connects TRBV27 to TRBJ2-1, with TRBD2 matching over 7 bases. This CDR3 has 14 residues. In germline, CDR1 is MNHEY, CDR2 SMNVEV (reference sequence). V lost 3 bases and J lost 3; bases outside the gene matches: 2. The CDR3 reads CASSLAGVYNEQFF. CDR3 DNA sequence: TGTGCCAGCAGTTTGGCGGGAGTCTACAATGAGCAGTTCTTC.

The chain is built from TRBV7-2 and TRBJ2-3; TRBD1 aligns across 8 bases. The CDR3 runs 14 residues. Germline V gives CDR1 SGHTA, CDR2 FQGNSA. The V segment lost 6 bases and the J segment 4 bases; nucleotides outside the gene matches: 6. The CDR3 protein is CASRWDRWADTQYF. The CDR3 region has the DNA TGTGCCAGCAGATGGGACAGGTGGGCAGATACGCAGTATTTT.

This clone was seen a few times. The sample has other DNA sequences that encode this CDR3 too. CDR3 nucleotide sequence: TGTGCCAGCAGCTTAGGGGAGACCCAGTACTTC. Amino acids: CASSLGETQYF. The chain uses TRBV11-2 and TRBJ2-5; no reliable D call. V was shortened by 1 base and J by 5 bases, with 2 bases between the two germline ends. The germline gives CDR1 SGHAT, CDR2 FQNNGV. This CDR3 spans 11 amino acids.

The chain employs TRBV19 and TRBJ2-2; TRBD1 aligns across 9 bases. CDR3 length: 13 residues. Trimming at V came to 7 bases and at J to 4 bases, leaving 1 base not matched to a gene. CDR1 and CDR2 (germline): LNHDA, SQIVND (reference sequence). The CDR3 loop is CASKTGGTGELFF. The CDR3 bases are TGTGCCAGTAAGACAGGGGGCACCGGGGAGCTGTTTTTT.

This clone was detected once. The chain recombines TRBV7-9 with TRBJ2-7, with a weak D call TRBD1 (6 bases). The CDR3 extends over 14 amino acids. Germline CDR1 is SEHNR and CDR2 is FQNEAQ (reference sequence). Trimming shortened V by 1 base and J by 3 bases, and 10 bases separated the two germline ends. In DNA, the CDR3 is TGTGCCAGCAGCTTAGTTGTACAGGGCTACGAGCAGTACTTC. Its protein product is CASSLVVQGYEQYF.